Listed here are 21 T cell receptor beta chains from one sample, sequenced in a study of T cell changes during pregnancy in multiple sclerosis. This table comes from immunoSEQ multiplex PCR, and its TCRdb copy is limited to in-frame clones, with some not included. The sample contains 65,000 to 95,000 clones, around 94% of which appear only once. The sequencing used peripheral blood, collected in the second trimester of pregnancy. These receptors came from a female donor in good health, enrolled as a control in a pregnancy study.

The rearrangement uses TRBV7-6 and TRBJ1-3; 7 nucleotides line up with TRBD1. The germline gives CDR1 SGHVS, CDR2 FNYEAQ. Trimming took 5 bases from V and 0 from J; bases not matched to a gene: 7. The CDR3 is 16 residues long. This chain's CDR3 is CASSGKDRRSGNTIYF. CDR3 DNA sequence: TGTGCCAGCAGCGGGAAGGACAGGCGCTCTGGAAACACCATATATTTT.

V gene TRBV6-6 combines with J gene TRBJ2-7; D may be TRBD1 (6 bases). CDR1 and CDR2 from the germline V gene are MNHNY and SVGAGI (reference sequence). This CDR3 comprises 15 residues. V lost 0 bases and J 0 bases, leaving 9 bases between the germline ends. CDR3 sequence: CASSYSGQSSYEQYF. Written as DNA, the CDR3 is TGTGCCAGCAGTTACTCAGGACAGAGCTCCTACGAGCAGTACTTC.

V usage is TRBV6-4 and J usage is TRBJ2-4; 8 positions match TRBD2. The V and J ends lost 6 bases and 4 bases, in that order; junction bases with no gene match: 14. CDR3 size: 17 residues. Germline V lookup: CDR1 MRHNA, CDR2 SNTAGT. In DNA form, the CDR3 reads TGTGCCAGCAGAAGACTACTAGCGGAGGGGGGGAAAAACATTCAGTACTTC. It specifies CASRRLLAEGGKNIQYF.

This chain joins TRBV27 and TRBJ2-1, with TRBD2 as a possible D gene (6 bases). V dropped 2 bases and J dropped 3 bases, with 14 bases sitting between them. Per germline, CDR1 MNHEY and CDR2 SMNVEV (reference sequence). This CDR3 has 16 residues. CDR3 nucleotides: TGTGCCAGCAGTTTACGCCGGGACTGGCTCTACAATGAGCAGTTCTTC. It encodes CASSLRRDWLYNEQFF.

CDR3 coding DNA: TGCGCCAGCAGCCTGGGACTCAGGTACAATGAGCAGTTCTTC. Amino acids: CASSLGLRYNEQFF. The chain uses TRBV4-1 and TRBJ2-1, with a weak D call TRBD2 (6 bases). Germline V gene data show CDR1 as MGHRA and CDR2 as YSYEKL. The CDR3 is made up of 14 amino acids. The germline V and J ends were trimmed by 4 bases and 4 bases, with 11 bases remaining between them.

The chain uses TRBV28 and TRBJ1-1; 9 nucleotides line up with TRBD1. The ends lost 5 bases at V and 1 base at J; junction bases unmatched: 8. The CDR3 consists of 16 residues. Germline CDR1 MDHEN, CDR2 SYDVKM. The CDR3 reads CASSVPQGATNTEAFF. The DNA of the CDR3 is TGTGCCAGCAGTGTCCCACAGGGGGCCACGAACACTGAAGCTTTCTTT. The variable domain in full, with the rest retrieved from reference TRBV28 and TRBJ1-1, is DVKVTQSSRYLVKRTGEKVFLECVQDMDHENMFWYRQDPGLGLRLIYFSYDVKMKEKGDIPEGYSVSREKKERFSLILESASTNQTSMYLCASSVPQGATNTEAFFGQGTRLTVV.

The chain has TRBV30 and TRBJ1-6; no definite D call. Per the germline V gene, CDR1 is GTSNPN and CDR2 is SVGIG (reference sequence). Trimming shortened V by 4 bases and J by 7 bases, and 11 bases separated the two germline ends. This CDR3 is 13 amino acids long. The CDR3 bases are TGTGCCTGGATTCGAGGACTAAATTCACCCCTCCACTTT. It yields the protein CAWIRGLNSPLHF.

The chain couples TRBV5-1 to TRBJ2-5, with TRBD2 as a possible D gene (5 bases). V lost 4 bases, J lost 2 bases, and 12 bases lay in between. The CDR3 length is 14 residues. Per germline, CDR1 SGHRS and CDR2 YFSETQ. The CDR3 loop reads CASSPIRGQETQYF. CDR3 DNA sequence: TGCGCCAGCAGCCCCATACGGGGACAAGAGACCCAGTACTTC.

The CDR3: CSVDWGLAGADTQYF. DNA of the CDR3: TGCAGCGTTGACTGGGGGCTAGCGGGAGCGGATACGCAGTATTTT. The V and J genes are TRBV29-1 and TRBJ2-3; 10 bases map to TRBD2. CDR1 and CDR2 (germline): SQVTM, ANQGSEA. This CDR3 is built from 15 residues. V lost 3 bases and J lost 6; bases outside the gene matches: 9.

This clone occurred once. The V call is TRBV30, the J call TRBJ2-7; no definite D call. CDR1 is GTSNPN, CDR2 SVGIG, per germline (reference sequence). The CDR3 runs to 13 residues. V was pared by 0 bases and J by 2 bases, with 8 bases between. The CDR3 DNA is TGTGCCTGGAGTGTACCCGGTACCTACGAGCAGTACTTC. This encodes CAWSVPGTYEQYF.

The chain is built from TRBV5-6 and TRBJ2-5; 7 nucleotides match TRBD1. Germline assignment: CDR1 SGHDT and CDR2 YYEEEE. The CDR3 totals 14 residues. J lost 2 bases, V lost 4 bases, and 5 bases had no gene match. CDR3 nucleotides: TGTGCCAGCAGCGTGGACAGGCTACAAGAGACCCAGTACTTC. Its protein is CASSVDRLQETQYF.

V usage is TRBV2 and J usage is TRBJ2-5; the D gene is possibly TRBD2 (6 bases). V was pared by 3 bases and J by 2 bases, with 13 bases between. Germline-derived CDR1 and CDR2 are SNHLY and FYNNEI. The CDR3 spans 15 residues. The CDR3 bases are TGTGCCAGCAGTGAGGGAGGACTGGGACAAGAGACCCAGTACTTC. Encoded protein: CASSEGGLGQETQYF.

This sequence joins TRBV28 and TRBJ2-5; D is unresolved. This CDR3 is 11 amino acids long. The V end lost 3 bases, the J end lost 5 bases, and 4 bases lay between the germline ends. Germline V gene lookup returns CDR1 MDHEN and CDR2 SYDVKM. The CDR3 region is CASSFGETQYF. In DNA, the CDR3 is TGTGCCAGCAGTTTCGGGGAGACCCAGTACTTC.

The chain recombines TRBV7-2 with TRBJ2-1; possibly TRBD2 for D (5 bases). In germline, CDR1 is SGHTA, CDR2 FQGNSA. The CDR3 runs 17 residues. Trimming removed 5 bases from V and 3 bases from J, with 20 bases in between. CDR3 nucleotides: TGTGCCAGCAGCCCATTCGGGGTGGGGAGTGGCTACAATGAGCAGTTCTTC. This translates into CASSPFGVGSGYNEQFF.

The chain has TRBV6-5 and TRBJ2-5; D is perhaps TRBD2 (5 bases). The CDR3 runs to 14 residues. V was trimmed by 5 bases and J by 5 bases, leaving 15 bases between them. Germline CDR1 MNHEY, CDR2 SVGAGI. Written as DNA, the CDR3 is TGTGCCAGCAGTCCCTTCGGGGTAGGGGAGACCCAGTACTTC. Translating it yields CASSPFGVGETQYF.

For the CDR3, the DNA is TGTGCCACCAGCAGAGATCGGCGGAGCCATGGCTACACCTTC. This translates into CATSRDRRSHGYTF. The chain employs TRBV15 and TRBJ1-2; D gene uncertain. Germline V CDR1 and CDR2: LNHNV, YYDKDF (reference sequence). This CDR3 is 14 amino acids long. With 0 bases removed from V and 6 bases from J, the gap between germline ends came to 11 bases.

This clone was picked up one time. This chain links TRBV6-1 with TRBJ1-2, with 7 nucleotides matching TRBD1. The CDR3 is made up of 14 amino acids. The V and J ends lost 3 bases and 2 bases, in that order; junction bases with no gene match: 3. The germline V gene has CDR1 MNHNS and CDR2 SASEGT. The CDR3 DNA follows: TGTGCCAGCAGTGATTGGGGACAGAACTATGGCTACACCTTC. Translated, it gives CASSDWGQNYGYTF.

The rearrangement links TRBV28 to TRBJ1-1; D is undetermined. This CDR3 spans 15 amino acids. Germline CDR1 and CDR2: MDHEN and SYDVKM. Trimming shortened V by 1 base and J by 3 bases, and 12 bases separated the two germline ends. This chain's CDR3 is CASSLLGTQDTEAFF. In DNA form, the CDR3 reads TGTGCCAGCAGTTTATTGGGTACCCAGGACACTGAAGCTTTCTTT. Complete variable domain (other parts from reference TRBV28 and TRBJ1-1): DVKVTQSSRYLVKRTGEKVFLECVQDMDHENMFWYRQDPGLGLRLIYFSYDVKMKEKGDIPEGYSVSREKKERFSLILESASTNQTSMYLCASSLLGTQDTEAFFGQGTRLTVV.

The chain couples TRBV27 to TRBJ2-1; 11 positions match TRBD2. Losses at the gene ends were 3 bases for V and 6 bases for J; bases not matched to a gene: 4. The CDR3 sequence is 15 residues long. Germline CDR1 and CDR2: MNHEY and SMNVEV (reference sequence). The CDR3 DNA reads TGTGCCAGCAGTTTCGGACTAGCGGGTCCCAATGAGCAGTTCTTC. Translated: CASSFGLAGPNEQFF.

This clone was observed once. The V gene is TRBV7-9, the J gene TRBJ2-5; 12 bases fit TRBD2. V shed 5 bases and J 2 bases; nucleotides not matched to a gene: 9. The CDR3 is 17 residues long. Germline V gene lookup returns CDR1 SEHNR and CDR2 FQNEAQ (reference sequence). In nucleotides, the CDR3 is TGTGCCAGCAGCGACCTGACTAGCGGGAGCTTACAAGAGACCCAGTACTTC. Translating it yields CASSDLTSGSLQETQYF.

The CDR3: CASSQYSGTVMFF. The CDR3 coding sequence is TGCGCCAGCAGCCAATACTCCGGGACAGTCATGTTTTTT. The chain employs TRBV4-1 and TRBJ1-4; TRBD1 agrees at 7 bases. CDR1 MGHRA and CDR2 YSYEKL come from the germline V gene. This CDR3 has 13 amino acids. V trimming: 2 bases; J trimming: 15 bases; junction bases outside the gene matches: 9.